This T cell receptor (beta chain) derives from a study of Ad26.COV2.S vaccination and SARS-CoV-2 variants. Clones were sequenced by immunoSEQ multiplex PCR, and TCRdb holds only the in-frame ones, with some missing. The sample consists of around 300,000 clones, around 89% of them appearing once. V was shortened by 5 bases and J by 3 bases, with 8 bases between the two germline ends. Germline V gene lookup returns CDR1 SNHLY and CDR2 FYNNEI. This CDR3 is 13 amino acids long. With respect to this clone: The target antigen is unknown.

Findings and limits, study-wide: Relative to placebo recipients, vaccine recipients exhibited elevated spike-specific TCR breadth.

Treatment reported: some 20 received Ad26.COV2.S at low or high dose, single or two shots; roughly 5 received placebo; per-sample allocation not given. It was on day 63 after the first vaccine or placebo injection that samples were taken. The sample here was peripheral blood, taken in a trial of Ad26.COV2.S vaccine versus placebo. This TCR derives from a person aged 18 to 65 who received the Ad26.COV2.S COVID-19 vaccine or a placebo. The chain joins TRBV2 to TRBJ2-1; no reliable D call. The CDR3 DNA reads TGTGCCAGCAGTAAATACAACTACAATGAGCAGTTCTTC. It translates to CASSKYNYNEQFF.